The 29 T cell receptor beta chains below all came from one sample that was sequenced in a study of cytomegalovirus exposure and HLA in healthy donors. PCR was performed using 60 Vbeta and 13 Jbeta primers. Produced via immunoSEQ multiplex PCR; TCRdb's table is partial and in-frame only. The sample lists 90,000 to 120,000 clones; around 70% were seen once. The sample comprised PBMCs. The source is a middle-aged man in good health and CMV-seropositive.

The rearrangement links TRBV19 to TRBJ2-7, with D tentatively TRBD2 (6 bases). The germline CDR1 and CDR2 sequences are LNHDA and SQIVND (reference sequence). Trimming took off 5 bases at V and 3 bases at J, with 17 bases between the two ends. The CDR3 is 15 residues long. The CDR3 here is CASSSSVGSLYEQYF. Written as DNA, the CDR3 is TGTGCCAGTAGTTCCTCAGTCGGGAGTCTCTACGAGCAGTACTTC.

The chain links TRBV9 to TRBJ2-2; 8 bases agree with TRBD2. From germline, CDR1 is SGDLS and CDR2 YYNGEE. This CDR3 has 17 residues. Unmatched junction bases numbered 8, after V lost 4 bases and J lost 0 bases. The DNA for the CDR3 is TGTGCCAGCAGCCCCCCGGCGGGAGGCGCGAACACCGGGGAGCTGTTTTTT. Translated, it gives CASSPPAGGANTGELFF. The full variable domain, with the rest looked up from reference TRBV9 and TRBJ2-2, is DSGVTQTPKHLITATGQRVTLRCSPRSGDLSVYWYQQSLDQGLQFLIQYYNGEERAKGNILERFSAQQFPDLHSELNLSSLELGDSALYFCASSPPAGGANTGELFFGEGSRLTVL.

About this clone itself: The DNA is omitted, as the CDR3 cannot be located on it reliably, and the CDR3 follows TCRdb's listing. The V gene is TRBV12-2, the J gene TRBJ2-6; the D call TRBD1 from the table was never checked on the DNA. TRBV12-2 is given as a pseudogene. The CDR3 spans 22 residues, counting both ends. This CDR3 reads CASRLHFQVAGGNLTGANVLTF.

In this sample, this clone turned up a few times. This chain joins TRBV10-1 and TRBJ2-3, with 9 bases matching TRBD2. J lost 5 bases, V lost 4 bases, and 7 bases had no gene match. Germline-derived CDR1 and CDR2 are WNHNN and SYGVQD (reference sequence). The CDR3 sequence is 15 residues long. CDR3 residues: CASSGAGGMKDTQYF. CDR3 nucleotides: TGCGCCAGCAGTGGGGCGGGAGGGATGAAAGATACGCAGTATTTT.

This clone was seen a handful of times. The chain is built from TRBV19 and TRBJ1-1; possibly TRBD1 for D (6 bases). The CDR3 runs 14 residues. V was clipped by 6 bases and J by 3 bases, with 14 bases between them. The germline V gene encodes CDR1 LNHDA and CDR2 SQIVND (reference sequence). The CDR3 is CASSVPNRDTEAFF. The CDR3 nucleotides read TGTGCCAGTAGCGTACCCAACAGGGACACTGAAGCTTTCTTT.

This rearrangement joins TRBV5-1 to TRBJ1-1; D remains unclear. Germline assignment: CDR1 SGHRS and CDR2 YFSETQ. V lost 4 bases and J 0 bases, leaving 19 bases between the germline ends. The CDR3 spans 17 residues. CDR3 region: CASSQTILQSMNTEAFF. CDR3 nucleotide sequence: TGCGCCAGCAGCCAGACCATATTACAGAGCATGAACACTGAAGCTTTCTTT. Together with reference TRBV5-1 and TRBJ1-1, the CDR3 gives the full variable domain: KAGVTQTPRYLIKTRGQQVTLSCSPISGHRSVSWYQQTPGQGLQFLFEYFSETQRNKGNFPGRFSGRQFSNSRSEMNVSTLELGDSALYLCASSQTILQSMNTEAFFGQGTRLTVV.

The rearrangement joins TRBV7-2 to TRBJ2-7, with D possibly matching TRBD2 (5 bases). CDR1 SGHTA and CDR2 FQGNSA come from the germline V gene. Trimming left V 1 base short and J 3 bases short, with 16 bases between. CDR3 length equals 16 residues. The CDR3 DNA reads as TGTGCCAGCAGCTTAGGAGGAAGCGGTGCCCTCTACGAGCAGTACTTC. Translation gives CASSLGGSGALYEQYF.

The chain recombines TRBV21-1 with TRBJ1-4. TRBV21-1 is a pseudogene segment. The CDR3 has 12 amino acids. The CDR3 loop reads CASSRRRGKLFF. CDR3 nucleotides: TGTGCCAGCAGCAGGCGGCGGGGAAAACTGTTTTTT.

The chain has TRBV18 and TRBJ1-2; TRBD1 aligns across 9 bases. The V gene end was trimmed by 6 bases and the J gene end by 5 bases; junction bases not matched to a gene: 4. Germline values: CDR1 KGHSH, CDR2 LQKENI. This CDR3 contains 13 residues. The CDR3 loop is CASSPGTGYGYTF. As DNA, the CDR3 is TGTGCCAGCTCGCCCGGGACAGGGTATGGCTACACCTTC. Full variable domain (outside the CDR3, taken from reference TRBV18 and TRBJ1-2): NAGVMQNPRHLVRRRGQEARLRCSPMKGHSHVYWYRQLPEEGLKFMVYLQKENIIDESGMPKERFSAEFPKEGPSILRIQQVVRGDSAAYFCASSPGTGYGYTFGSGTRLTVV.

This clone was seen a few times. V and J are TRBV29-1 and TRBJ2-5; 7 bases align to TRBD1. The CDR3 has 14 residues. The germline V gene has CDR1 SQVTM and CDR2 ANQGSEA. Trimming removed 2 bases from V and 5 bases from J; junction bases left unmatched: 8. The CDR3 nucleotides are TGCAGCGTTGAACCACAGGGGCTCAGGGAGACCCAGTACTTC. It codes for CSVEPQGLRETQYF.

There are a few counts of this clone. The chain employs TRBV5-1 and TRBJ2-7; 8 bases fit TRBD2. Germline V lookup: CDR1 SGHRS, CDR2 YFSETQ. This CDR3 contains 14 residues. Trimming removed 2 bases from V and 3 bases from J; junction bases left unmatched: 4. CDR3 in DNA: TGCGCCAGCAGCTTTTCAGCGGGAGTCTACGAGCAGTACTTC. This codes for CASSFSAGVYEQYF.

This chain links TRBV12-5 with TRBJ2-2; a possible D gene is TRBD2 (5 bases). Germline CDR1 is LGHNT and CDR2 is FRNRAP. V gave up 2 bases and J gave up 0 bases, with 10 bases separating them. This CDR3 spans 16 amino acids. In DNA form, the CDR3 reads TGTGCTAGTGGTTTGATAAGCGGAACGAACACCGGGGAGCTGTTTTTT. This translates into CASGLISGTNTGELFF.

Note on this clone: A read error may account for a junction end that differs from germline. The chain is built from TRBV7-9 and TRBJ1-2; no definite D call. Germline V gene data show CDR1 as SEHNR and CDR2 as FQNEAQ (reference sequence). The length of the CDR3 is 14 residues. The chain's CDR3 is CASSSPEGPYGYTF. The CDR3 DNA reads TGTGCCAGCAGCTCCCCGGAGGGCCCATATGGCTACACCTTT.

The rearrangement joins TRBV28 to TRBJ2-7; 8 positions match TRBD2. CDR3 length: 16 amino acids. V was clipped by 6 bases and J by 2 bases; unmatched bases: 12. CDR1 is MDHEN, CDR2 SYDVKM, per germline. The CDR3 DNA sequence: TGTGCCAGCAGCGGCCGAGCGGGAGTGGGGGCCTACGAGCAGTACTTC. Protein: CASSGRAGVGAYEQYF.

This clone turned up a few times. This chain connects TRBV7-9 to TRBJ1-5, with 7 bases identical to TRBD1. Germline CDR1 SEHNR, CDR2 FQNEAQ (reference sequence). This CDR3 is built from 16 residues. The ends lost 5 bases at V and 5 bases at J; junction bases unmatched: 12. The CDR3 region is CASSPETGSLYQPQHF. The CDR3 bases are TGTGCCAGCAGCCCCGAGACAGGGAGTTTATATCAGCCCCAGCATTTT.

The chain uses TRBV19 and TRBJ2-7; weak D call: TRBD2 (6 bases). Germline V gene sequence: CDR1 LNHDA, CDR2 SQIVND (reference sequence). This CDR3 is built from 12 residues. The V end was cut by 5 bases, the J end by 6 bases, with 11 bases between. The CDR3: CASSASVFEQYF. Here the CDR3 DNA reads TGTGCCAGTAGTGCTAGCGTCTTCGAGCAGTACTTC.

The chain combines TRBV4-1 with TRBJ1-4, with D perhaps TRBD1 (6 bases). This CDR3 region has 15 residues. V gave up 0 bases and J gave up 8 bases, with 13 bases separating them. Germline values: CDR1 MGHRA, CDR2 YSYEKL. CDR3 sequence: CASSQDGAGAEKLFF. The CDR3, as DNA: TGCGCCAGCAGCCAAGATGGGGCAGGGGCAGAAAAACTGTTTTTT.

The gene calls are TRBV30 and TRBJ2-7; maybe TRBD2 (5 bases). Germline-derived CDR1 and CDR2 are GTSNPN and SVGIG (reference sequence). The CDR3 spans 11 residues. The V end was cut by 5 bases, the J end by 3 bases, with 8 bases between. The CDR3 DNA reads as TGTGCCTGGGCACTAGGCTACGAGCAGTACTTC. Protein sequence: CAWALGYEQYF.

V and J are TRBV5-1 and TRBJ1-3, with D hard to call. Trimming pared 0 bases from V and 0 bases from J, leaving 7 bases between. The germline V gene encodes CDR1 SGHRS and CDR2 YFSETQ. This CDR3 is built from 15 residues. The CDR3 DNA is TGCGCCAGCAGCTTGGCCGGTAACTCTGGAAACACCATATATTTT. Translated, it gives CASSLAGNSGNTIYF. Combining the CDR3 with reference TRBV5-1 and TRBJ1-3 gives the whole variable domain KAGVTQTPRYLIKTRGQQVTLSCSPISGHRSVSWYQQTPGQGLQFLFEYFSETQRNKGNFPGRFSGRQFSNSRSEMNVSTLELGDSALYLCASSLAGNSGNTIYFGEGSWLTVV.

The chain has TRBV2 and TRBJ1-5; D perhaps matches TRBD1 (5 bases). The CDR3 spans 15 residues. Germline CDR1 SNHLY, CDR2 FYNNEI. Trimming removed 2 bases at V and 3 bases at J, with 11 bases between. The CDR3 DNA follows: TGTGCCAGCAGTGAACGGGGGATCGACAATCAGCCCCAGCATTTT. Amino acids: CASSERGIDNQPQHF. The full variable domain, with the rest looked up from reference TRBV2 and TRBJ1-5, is EPEVTQTPSHQVTQMGQEVILRCVPISNHLYFYWYRQILGQKVEFLVSFYNNEISEKSEIFDDQFSVERPDGSNFTLKIRSTKLEDSAMYFCASSERGIDNQPQHFGDGTRLSIL.

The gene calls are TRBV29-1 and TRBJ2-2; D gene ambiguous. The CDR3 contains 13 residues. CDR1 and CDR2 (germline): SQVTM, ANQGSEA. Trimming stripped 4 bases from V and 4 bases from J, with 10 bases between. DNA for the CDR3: TGCAGCGTTGTGAGAGGATCCACCGGGGAGCTGTTTTTT. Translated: CSVVRGSTGELFF.

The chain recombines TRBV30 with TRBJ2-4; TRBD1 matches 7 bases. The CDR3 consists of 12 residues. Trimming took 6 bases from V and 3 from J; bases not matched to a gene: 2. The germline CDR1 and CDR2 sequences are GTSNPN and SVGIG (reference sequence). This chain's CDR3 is CACGDSKNIQYF. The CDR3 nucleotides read TGTGCCTGCGGGGACAGCAAAAACATTCAGTACTTC.

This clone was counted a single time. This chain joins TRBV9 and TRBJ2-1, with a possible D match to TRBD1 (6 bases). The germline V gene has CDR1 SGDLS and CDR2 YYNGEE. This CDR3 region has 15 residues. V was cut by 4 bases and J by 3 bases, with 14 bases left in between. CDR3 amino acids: CASSSLDRYYNEQFF. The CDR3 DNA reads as TGTGCCAGCAGCTCCCTAGACAGGTACTACAATGAGCAGTTCTTC.

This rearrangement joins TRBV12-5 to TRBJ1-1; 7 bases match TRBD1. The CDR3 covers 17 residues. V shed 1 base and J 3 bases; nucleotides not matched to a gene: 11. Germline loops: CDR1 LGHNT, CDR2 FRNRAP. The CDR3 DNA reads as TGTGCTAGTGGTTTGGACCATCTGGGACAGTCGGACACTGAAGCTTTCTTT. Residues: CASGLDHLGQSDTEAFF.

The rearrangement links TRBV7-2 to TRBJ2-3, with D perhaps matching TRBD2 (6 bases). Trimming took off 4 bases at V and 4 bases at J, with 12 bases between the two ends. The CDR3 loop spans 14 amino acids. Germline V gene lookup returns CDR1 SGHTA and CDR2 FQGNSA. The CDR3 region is CASSSTSRADTQYF. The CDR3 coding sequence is TGTGCCAGCAGCTCGACTAGTAGAGCAGATACGCAGTATTTT.

The CDR3 nucleotides are TGTGCCAGCAGTTATTCCCAGGAAAGCGGAGAGACCCAGTACTTC. Amino acids: CASSYSQESGETQYF. The J gene is TRBJ2-5, the V gene TRBV6-5, with D possibly TRBD2 on 5 matching bases. Germline V CDR1 and CDR2: MNHEY, SVGAGI. CDR3 length: 15 residues. Trimming took 3 bases from V and 4 from J, leaving 15 bases between them.

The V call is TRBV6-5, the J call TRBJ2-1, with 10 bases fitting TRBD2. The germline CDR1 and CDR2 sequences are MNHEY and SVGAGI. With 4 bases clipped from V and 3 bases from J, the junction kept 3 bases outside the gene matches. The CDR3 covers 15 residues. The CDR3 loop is CASSLSGRGYNEQFF. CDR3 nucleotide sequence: TGTGCCAGCAGTTTAAGCGGGAGGGGCTACAATGAGCAGTTCTTC.

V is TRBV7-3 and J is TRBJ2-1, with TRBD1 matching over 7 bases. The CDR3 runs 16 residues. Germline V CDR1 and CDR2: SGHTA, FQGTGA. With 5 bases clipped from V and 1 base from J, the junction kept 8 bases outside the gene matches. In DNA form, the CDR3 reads TGTGCCAGCAGCAAAGACAGGGCCCTGTCCTACAATGAGCAGTTCTTC. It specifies CASSKDRALSYNEQFF.

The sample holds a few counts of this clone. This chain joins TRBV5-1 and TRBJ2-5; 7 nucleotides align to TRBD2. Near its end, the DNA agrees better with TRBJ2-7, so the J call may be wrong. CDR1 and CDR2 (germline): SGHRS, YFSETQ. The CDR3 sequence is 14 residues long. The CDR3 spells CASSIRASGYEQYF. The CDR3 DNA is TGCGCCAGCAGTATCAGGGCTAGCGGCTACGAGCAGTACTTC.